One sample yielded the 22 T cell receptor beta chains listed below, sequenced in a study of OX40 agonist ivuxolimab in advanced cancers. Some clones are missing from TCRdb's copy, which holds only in-frame ones; the method was immunoSEQ multiplex PCR. The sample has about 48,000 clones; around 90% are singletons. This material consisted of CD4+ or CD8+ T cells sorted from blood, taken in a trial of the OX40 agonist ivuxolimab. The receptors here all came from an adult with an advanced solid tumor such as melanoma, head and neck, liver or kidney cancer.

CDR3 in amino acids: CASSSTGEEQETQYF. The CDR3 coding sequence is TGTGCCAGCAGCTCCACGGGGGAAGAACAAGAGACCCAGTACTTC. V and J are TRBV5-4 and TRBJ2-5; D might be TRBD2 (6 bases). The CDR3 has 15 residues. The ends were cut back, 3 bases at V and 2 bases at J, with 14 bases in the middle. Germline CDR1 reads SGHNT; CDR2 reads YYREEE (reference sequence).

The chain's CDR3 is CASSRETIATNEKLFF. DNA for the CDR3: TGTGCCAGCAGCCGGGAAACCATTGCAACTAATGAAAAACTGTTTTTT. This chain links TRBV6-6 with TRBJ1-4; D not resolved. The ends were cut back, 6 bases at V and 0 bases at J, with 14 bases in the middle. Germline CDR1 MNHNY, CDR2 SVGAGI (reference sequence). This CDR3 is 16 amino acids long.

This clone was seen only a few times. The chain has TRBV6-1 and TRBJ1-1; D uncertain. From germline, CDR1 is MNHNS and CDR2 SASEGT. V lost 10 bases to trimming and J lost 4 bases, with 19 bases between them. This CDR3 region has 14 residues. As DNA, the CDR3 is TGTGCCACCCCGAAGGAGGGAGAGGTCACTGAAGCTTTCTTT. It is translated as CATPKEGEVTEAFF.

J is TRBJ2-7 and V is TRBV10-2; 9 bases fit TRBD1. This CDR3 is 15 amino acids long. Germline V gene lookup returns CDR1 WSHSY and CDR2 SAAADI. With V trimmed by 1 base and J by 3 bases, 4 bases remained unmatched. The CDR3 spells CASSEWTGALYEQYV. The CDR3 coding sequence is TGCGCCAGCAGTGAGTGGACAGGGGCTCTCTACGAGCAGTACGTC.

The gene calls are TRBV27 and TRBJ1-2; the D gene is possibly TRBD1 (6 bases). Deletions cut 6 bases from V and 3 bases from J, with 11 bases between. This CDR3 has 13 residues. The germline V gene encodes CDR1 MNHEY and CDR2 SMNVEV (reference sequence). In DNA form, the CDR3 reads TGTGCCAGCAGAGGGGGGGGGTACTATGGCTACACCTTC. It yields the protein CASRGGGYYGYTF.

The genes are TRBV9 and TRBJ1-1, with a tentative D call TRBD1 (5 bases). The germline V gene encodes CDR1 SGDLS and CDR2 YYNGEE. The germline V and J ends were trimmed by 0 bases and 9 bases, with 21 bases remaining between them. The CDR3 sequence is 16 residues long. CDR3 nucleotides: TGTGCCAGCAGCGTAGTTCCAGGGCTGAAAATCTATAAAGCTTTCTTT. Its translation: CASSVVPGLKIYKAFF.

The chain carries TRBV6-5 and TRBJ1-1; D might be TRBD1 (6 bases). Trimming removed 4 bases from V and 0 bases from J, with 12 bases in between. The CDR3 spans 15 residues. The germline gives CDR1 MNHEY, CDR2 SVGAGI. CDR3 DNA: TGTGCCAGCAGTTTGCTGGGGACAATGAACACTGAAGCTTTCTTT. This gives the protein CASSLLGTMNTEAFF.

The chain joins TRBV11-3 to TRBJ2-1, with 8 bases identical to TRBD2. V shed 1 base, J shed 4 bases, and the junction held 6 bases outside the gene matches. This CDR3 has 16 amino acids. Germline V gene data show CDR1 as SGHNT and CDR2 as YENEEA. The CDR3 spells CASSLARGGAYNEQFF. The CDR3 DNA is TGTGCCAGCAGCTTAGCCCGGGGGGGAGCTTACAATGAGCAGTTCTTC. Full variable domain (remainder filled in from reference TRBV11-3 and TRBJ2-1): EAGVVQSPRYKIIEKKQPVAFWCNPISGHNTLYWYLQNLGQGPELLIRYENEEAVDDSQLPKDRFSAERLKGVDSTLKIQPAELGDSAVYLCASSLARGGAYNEQFFGPGTRLTVL.

A few counts support this clone. V gene TRBV12-5 combines with J gene TRBJ1-1, with D perhaps matching TRBD1 (6 bases). This CDR3 has 12 residues. Trimming stripped 6 bases from V and 9 bases from J, with 14 bases between. Germline CDR1 LGHNT, CDR2 FRNRAP. The CDR3 region is CASGLQGLKAFF. The CDR3 DNA reads TGTGCTAGTGGCCTACAGGGTTTGAAAGCTTTCTTT.

The rearrangement joins TRBV7-2 to TRBJ2-3; the D call may be TRBD1 or TRBD2 (5 bases each). The CDR3 contains 15 residues. Germline CDR1 is SGHTA and CDR2 is FQGNSA. V was clipped by 1 base and J by 1 base, with 9 bases between them. Here the CDR3 DNA reads TGTGCCAGCAGCTTAGTGGGGGTAGGCACAGATACGCAGTATTTT. Protein product: CASSLVGVGTDTQYF.

The rearrangement links TRBV5-4 to TRBJ2-5, with TRBD2 identical over 13 bases. Germline trimming cut 4 bases from V and 3 bases from J; bases unmatched to any gene: 3. CDR3 size: 15 residues. Per the germline V gene, CDR1 is SGHNT and CDR2 is YYREEE (reference sequence). CDR3 DNA sequence: TGTGCCAGCAGCGTAGGACTAGCGGGGGAAGAGACCCAGTACTTC. The encoded protein is CASSVGLAGEETQYF.

The chain recombines TRBV2 with TRBJ1-5; TRBD1 aligns across 9 bases. In germline, CDR1 is SNHLY, CDR2 FYNNEI. The CDR3 contains 14 residues. With V trimmed by 4 bases and J by 7 bases, 5 bases remained unmatched. This CDR3 reads CASSVRQGGQPQHF. CDR3 DNA: TGTGCCAGCAGTGTTAGACAGGGGGGACAGCCCCAGCATTTT. The whole variable domain, remainder taken from reference TRBV2 and TRBJ1-5, is EPEVTQTPSHQVTQMGQEVILRCVPISNHLYFYWYRQILGQKVEFLVSFYNNEISEKSEIFDDQFSVERPDGSNFTLKIRSTKLEDSAMYFCASSVRQGGQPQHFGDGTRLSIL.

The chain has TRBV6-4 and TRBJ2-2; 7 bases match TRBD1. Germline CDR1 is MRHNA and CDR2 is SNTAGT. After removal of 6 bases from V and 3 bases from J, the junction contained 7 bases not matched to a gene. There are 15 residues in the CDR3. This chain's CDR3 is CASSKQGIDTGELFF. Written as DNA, the CDR3 is TGTGCCAGCAGCAAACAGGGGATAGACACCGGGGAGCTGTTTTTT.

The chain carries TRBV6-1 and TRBJ1-5; tentatively, D is TRBD1 (5 bases). CDR3 length: 16 residues. The germline CDR1 and CDR2 sequences are MNHNS and SASEGT. V lost 1 base and J 3 bases, leaving 13 bases between the germline ends. As DNA, the CDR3 is TGTGCCAGCAGTGAAGAAGGGGCCGCCTACAATCAGCCCCAGCATTTT. Protein sequence: CASSEEGAAYNQPQHF.

The CDR3 protein is CASTPGGSSYEQYV. The CDR3 DNA reads TGTGCCAGCACCCCTGGGGGGAGCTCCTACGAGCAGTACGTC. The chain couples TRBV6-6 to TRBJ2-7, with a weak D call TRBD2 (6 bases). This CDR3 contains 14 residues. CDR1 and CDR2 (germline): MNHNY, SVGAGI (reference sequence). V was cut by 7 bases and J by 0 bases, with 13 bases left in between.

V is TRBV6-1 and J is TRBJ2-5; no definite D call. Per the germline V gene, CDR1 is MNHNS and CDR2 is SASEGT. V lost 6 bases, J lost 7 bases, and 15 bases lay in between. CDR3 length: 13 residues. CDR3 sequence (DNA): TGTGCCAGCAGCCTGCCGGGTCCTCGGACCCAGTACTTC. Protein product: CASSLPGPRTQYF.

This chain connects TRBV10-2 to TRBJ2-7; 13 nucleotides align to TRBD2. The germline V gene encodes CDR1 WSHSY and CDR2 SAAADI. The CDR3 runs to 15 residues. V lost 7 bases and J lost 3; bases outside the gene matches: 6. CDR3 protein: CASTGLAGAGYEQYF. In DNA, the CDR3 is TGCGCCAGCACTGGACTAGCGGGGGCCGGCTACGAGCAGTACTTC.

V gene TRBV27 combines with J gene TRBJ1-2; D may be TRBD1 (5 bases). V lost 8 bases to trimming and J lost 1 base, with 17 bases between them. CDR1 is MNHEY, CDR2 SMNVEV, per germline (reference sequence). The CDR3 spans 15 residues. Here the CDR3 DNA reads TGTGCCAGCGGTCCCCGGGGGGAATTTAACTATGGCTACACCTTC. Its protein is CASGPRGEFNYGYTF.

This clone came up a few times. V usage is TRBV19 and J usage is TRBJ1-6, with D maybe TRBD1 (5 bases). Germline V gene sequence: CDR1 LNHDA, CDR2 SQIVND (reference sequence). The CDR3 is made up of 13 amino acids. Trimming took off 8 bases at V and 10 bases at J, with 15 bases between the two ends. CDR3 in DNA: TGTGCCAGTTGTTGGGGGGAACGGTCACCCCTCCACTTT. This gives the protein CASCWGERSPLHF.

The V and J genes are TRBV14 and TRBJ1-6, with D possibly TRBD1 on 6 matching bases. This CDR3 has 18 residues. CDR1 SGHDN and CDR2 FVKESK come from the germline V gene. V shed 3 bases and J shed 7 bases, with 22 bases lying between them. In DNA, the CDR3 is TGTGCCAGCAGCCAGGGTGTTGGGGTTTGGGGGGCCAATTCACCCCTCCACTTT. Residues: CASSQGVGVWGANSPLHF.

This clone appeared a few times. This rearrangement joins TRBV6-5 to TRBJ2-1; no definite D call. The germline V gene has CDR1 MNHEY and CDR2 SVGAGI. The CDR3 is 13 residues long. V was trimmed by 0 bases and J by 9 bases, leaving 9 bases between them. The CDR3 loop is CASSYSRGGEQFF. The CDR3 region has the DNA TGTGCCAGCAGTTACTCGAGAGGTGGTGAGCAGTTCTTC.

The rearrangement links TRBV6-5 to TRBJ2-7; maybe TRBD1 (5 bases). The germline V gene encodes CDR1 MNHEY and CDR2 SVGAGI. The length of the CDR3 is 14 residues. The V end lost 2 bases, the J end lost 1 base, and 9 bases lay between the germline ends. DNA for the CDR3: TGTGCCAGCAGTTACCAGGACACGTCCTACGAGCAGTACTTC. Translating gives CASSYQDTSYEQYF.